The present T cell receptor beta chain was sequenced within a study of CD8 T cells in Susac syndrome. CDR3 length: 13 residues. The germline gives CDR1 MNHEY, CDR2 SVGEGT. Trimming at V came to 6 bases and at J to 7 bases, leaving 8 bases not matched to a gene. 0.5 to 1 ug RNA was reverse transcribed with random hexamers. A single record per CDR3 protein comes from TCRdb applying MiXCR to the immunoSEQ multiplex PCR reads. The sample lists about 60,000 distinct CDR3 sequences, about 92% occurring once. Material for sequencing was CD8+ T cells from PBMCs. The chain uses TRBV6-2 or TRBV6-3 and TRBJ1-1; 7 nucleotides agree with TRBD1. The origin of this receptor is a human donor in good health. CDR3 coding DNA: TGTGCCAGCAGCCCAAATTGGACAGGTGAAGCTTTCTTT. Protein product: CASSPNWTGEAFF.